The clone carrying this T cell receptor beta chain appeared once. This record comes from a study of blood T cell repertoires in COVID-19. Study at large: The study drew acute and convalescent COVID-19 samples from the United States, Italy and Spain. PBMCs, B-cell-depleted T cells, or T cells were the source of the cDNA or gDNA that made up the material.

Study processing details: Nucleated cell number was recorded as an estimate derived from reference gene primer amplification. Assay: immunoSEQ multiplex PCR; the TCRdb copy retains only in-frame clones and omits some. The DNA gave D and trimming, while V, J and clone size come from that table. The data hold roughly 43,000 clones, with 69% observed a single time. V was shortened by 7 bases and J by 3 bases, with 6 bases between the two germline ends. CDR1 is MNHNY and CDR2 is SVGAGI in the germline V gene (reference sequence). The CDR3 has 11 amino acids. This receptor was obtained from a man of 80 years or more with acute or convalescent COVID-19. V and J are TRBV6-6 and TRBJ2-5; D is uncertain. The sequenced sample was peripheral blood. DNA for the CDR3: TGTGCCAGCACGCTAAAAGAGACCCAGTACTTC. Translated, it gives CASTLKETQYF.